The 26 T cell receptor beta chains reported below all come from one sample, sequenced in a study of siplizumab effects on memory and regulatory T cells. Assay: immunoSEQ multiplex PCR; the TCRdb copy retains only in-frame clones and omits some. The sample has some 97,000 clones, 80% to 95% seen once. The sample taken for sequencing was CD4+ T cells sorted from blood. The receptors were gathered from a human donor in good health.

The rearrangement uses TRBV6-5 and TRBJ1-6, with D possibly matching TRBD1 (5 bases). CDR3 length: 13 residues. Trimming took 6 bases from V and 9 from J, leaving 12 bases between them. The germline V gene encodes CDR1 MNHEY and CDR2 SVGAGI. The CDR3 DNA is TGTGCCAGCAGCAATCGGGGCTCTTCACCCCTCCACTTT. Protein: CASSNRGSSPLHF.

The V gene is TRBV10-1, the J gene TRBJ2-3; a weak D match, TRBD2 (6 bases). Germline lookup yields CDR1 WNHNN and CDR2 SYGVQD (reference sequence). Trimming cost V 7 bases and J 0 bases, with 17 bases left between them. CDR3 length: 16 amino acids. In DNA form, the CDR3 reads TGCGCCAGCACCGACGCCCTAGCGCCGAGCACAGATACGCAGTATTTT. Protein: CASTDALAPSTDTQYF.

This chain connects TRBV11-3 to TRBJ2-2, with 7 positions matching TRBD1. Looked up from germline, CDR1 is SGHNT and CDR2 is YENEEA. Trimming cost V 4 bases and J 0 bases; bases outside gene matches: 5. This CDR3 contains 16 residues. This chain's CDR3 is CASSSAGTANTGELFF. CDR3 in DNA: TGTGCCAGCAGCTCGGCCGGGACAGCGAACACCGGGGAGCTGTTTTTT.

The chain combines TRBV27 with TRBJ2-7, with D possibly TRBD1 on 6 matching bases. Trimming left V 3 bases short and J 4 bases short, with 13 bases between. This CDR3 has 14 residues. The V gene's germline CDR1 is MNHEY and CDR2 SMNVEV (reference sequence). The chain's CDR3 is CASSFGLTGYEQYF. The CDR3 bases are TGTGCCAGCAGTTTCGGGCTCACAGGGTACGAGCAGTACTTC.

The genes are TRBV19 and TRBJ1-5; D unresolved. Germline loops: CDR1 LNHDA, CDR2 SQIVND (reference sequence). V was cut by 6 bases and J by 2 bases, with 8 bases left in between. The CDR3 consists of 13 residues. The CDR3 DNA reads as TGTGCCAGTAGCGAGGGAGGCAATCAGCCCCAGCATTTT. Translation gives CASSEGGNQPQHF.

CDR3 region: CASNVGGASTDTQYF. In nucleotides, the CDR3 is TGCGCCAGCAACGTCGGGGGGGCTAGCACAGATACGCAGTATTTT. The chain is built from TRBV5-1 and TRBJ2-3, with TRBD2 matching 8 bases. This CDR3 comprises 15 residues. V was clipped by 6 bases and J by 0 bases; unmatched bases: 6. CDR1 SGHRS and CDR2 YFSETQ come from the germline V gene.

The chain employs TRBV13 and TRBJ2-7; D could derive from TRBD1 or TRBD2 (5 bases each). V dropped 1 base and J dropped 5 bases, with 15 bases sitting between them. Germline V gene data show CDR1 as PRHDT and CDR2 as FYEKMQ (reference sequence). This CDR3 spans 15 amino acids. The CDR3 loop reads CASSLVGTKDHEQYF. In nucleotides, the CDR3 is TGTGCCAGCAGCTTAGTGGGGACCAAAGATCACGAGCAGTACTTC.

The CDR3, as DNA: TGCGCCAGCAGCCAAGATCGAGGGACAGCTAACTCTGGGGCCAACGTCCTGACTTTC. Encoded protein: CASSQDRGTANSGANVLTF. The V and J genes are TRBV4-3 and TRBJ2-6; 7 nucleotides align to TRBD1. Germline V lookup: CDR1 LGHNA, CDR2 YSLEER. V was pared by 0 bases and J by 0 bases, with 8 bases of the junction left unmatched. There are 19 residues in the CDR3.

The count of this clone is one. V usage is TRBV5-1 and J usage is TRBJ2-5, with a weak D call TRBD2 (6 bases). CDR1 is SGHRS, CDR2 YFSETQ, per germline. The CDR3 sequence is 17 residues long. V dropped 4 bases and J dropped 3 bases, with 22 bases sitting between them. The CDR3 nucleotides read TGCGCCAGCAGCCCCGGAGGGTTGGGCGGGTCAAAAGAGACCCAGTACTTC. Translating it yields CASSPGGLGGSKETQYF.

The chain has TRBV5-6 and TRBJ1-2, with a tentative D call TRBD1 (5 bases). V shed 2 bases and J shed 8 bases, with 10 bases lying between them. Germline CDR1 and CDR2: SGHDT and YYEEEE. CDR3 size: 12 residues. As DNA, the CDR3 is TGTGCCAGCAGCTTCTTAGGGGAGGGCTACACCTTC. Protein product: CASSFLGEGYTF. Drawing the rest from reference TRBV5-6 and TRBJ1-2, the complete variable domain is DAGVTQSPTHLIKTRGQQVTLRCSPKSGHDTVSWYQQALGQGPQFIFQYYEEEERQRGNFPDRFSGHQFPNYSSELNVNALLLGDSALYLCASSFLGEGYTFGSGTRLTVV.

The chain has TRBV2 and TRBJ2-3; no firm D call. Between the trimmed V and J ends, which lost 8 bases and 2 bases, there was a span of 5 bases. This CDR3 is 11 amino acids long. Germline V gives CDR1 SNHLY, CDR2 FYNNEI. The CDR3 region is CASGSTDTQYF. In nucleotides, the CDR3 is TGTGCCAGCGGGTCCACAGATACGCAGTATTTT.

The chain joins TRBV19 to TRBJ2-6; perhaps D is TRBD1 or TRBD2 (5 bases each). The CDR3 length is 19 residues. V was shortened by 4 bases and J by 1 base, with 20 bases between the two germline ends. Germline lookup yields CDR1 LNHDA and CDR2 SQIVND (reference sequence). As DNA, the CDR3 is TGTGCCAGTAGTACTCTAACGGGACGGAGTTTGTCTGGGGCCAACGTCCTGACTTTC. It translates to CASSTLTGRSLSGANVLTF.

The chain joins TRBV21-1 to TRBJ2-7. TRBV21-1 is a recognized pseudogene. The CDR3 spans 14 residues. CDR3 residues: CASSKIRGKDEQYF. CDR3 bases: TGTGCCAGCAGCAAAATTCGGGGCAAGGACGAGCAGTACTTC.

The V call is TRBV6-1, the J call TRBJ2-5; D may be TRBD1 (6 bases). The germline V gene encodes CDR1 MNHNS and CDR2 SASEGT. The CDR3 length is 13 residues. V dropped 6 bases and J dropped 5 bases, with 13 bases sitting between them. In DNA, the CDR3 is TGTGCCAGCAGCTCCCGGGACACGGAGACCCAGTACTTC. Protein product: CASSSRDTETQYF.

The chain is built from TRBV5-4 and TRBJ1-2; 7 bases agree with TRBD1. CDR3 size: 13 residues. The V gene's germline CDR1 is SGHNT and CDR2 YYREEE (reference sequence). V shed 1 base and J 6 bases; nucleotides not matched to a gene: 3. The CDR3 spells CASSLQGGDGYTF. CDR3 DNA sequence: TGTGCCAGCAGCTTGCAGGGGGGGGATGGCTACACCTTC.

This clone was recorded once. The rearrangement uses TRBV5-1 and TRBJ1-2; TRBD1 might be the D (6 bases). Germline V gene lookup returns CDR1 SGHRS and CDR2 YFSETQ. CDR3 size: 14 residues. With 5 bases removed from V and 7 bases from J, the gap between germline ends came to 18 bases. The CDR3 spells CASRPSLGAAGYTF. The CDR3 nucleotides are TGCGCCAGCAGACCCTCCCTGGGGGCGGCTGGCTACACCTTC.

CDR3 nucleotide sequence: TGTGCCAGCAGCCCCCATGGGCGGGGGGTGGCAGATACGCAGTATTTT. It encodes CASSPHGRGVADTQYF. V usage is TRBV5-4 and J usage is TRBJ2-3, with 8 nucleotides matching TRBD2. CDR3 length equals 16 residues. Germline assignment: CDR1 SGHNT and CDR2 YYREEE (reference sequence). With 4 bases clipped from V and 4 bases from J, the junction kept 11 bases outside the gene matches.

The chain carries TRBV21-1 and TRBJ1-1; the D call of TRBD1 is as the table states it, not checked on the DNA. TRBV21-1 is deemed a pseudogene. The CDR3 covers 13 residues. The CDR3 region is CASSPVAPRGAFF. The DNA of the CDR3 is TGTGCCAGCAGCCCCGTGGCACCCAGGGGAGCTTTCTTT.

This chain links TRBV19 with TRBJ1-6; 8 bases match TRBD1. Germline CDR1 and CDR2: LNHDA and SQIVND (reference sequence). V shed 4 bases and J 5 bases; nucleotides not matched to a gene: 1. The CDR3 loop spans 14 amino acids. Written as DNA, the CDR3 is TGTGCCAGTAGTACACAGGGGGATAATTCACCCCTCCACTTT. This codes for CASSTQGDNSPLHF.

J is TRBJ2-7 and V is TRBV18, with 7 positions matching TRBD1. CDR3 length equals 14 residues. CDR1 is KGHSH, CDR2 LQKENI, per germline. V shed 6 bases and J 0 bases; nucleotides not matched to a gene: 5. In DNA form, the CDR3 reads TGTGCCAGCTCCCAAGGACAGGTCTCCTACGAGCAGTACTTC. It yields the protein CASSQGQVSYEQYF.

The rearrangement uses TRBV5-6 and TRBJ1-6; D call uncertain. V dropped 5 bases and J dropped 0 bases, with 12 bases sitting between them. Per the germline V gene, CDR1 is SGHDT and CDR2 is YYEEEE. The CDR3 runs 16 residues. The CDR3 loop reads CASSSNRGSYNSPLHF. CDR3 nucleotide sequence: TGTGCCAGCAGTTCGAACAGAGGCTCCTATAATTCACCCCTCCACTTT.

V usage is TRBV2 and J usage is TRBJ1-3; unclear D gene. The V end was cut by 5 bases, the J end by 5 bases, with 10 bases between. This CDR3 spans 13 amino acids. Looked up from germline, CDR1 is SNHLY and CDR2 is FYNNEI. CDR3: CASSFDTRNTIYF. DNA for the CDR3: TGTGCCAGCAGTTTTGACACCAGAAACACCATATATTTT.

The chain combines TRBV5-5 with TRBJ2-5; the match to TRBD2 covers 9 bases. V lost 4 bases, J lost 5 bases, and 12 bases stayed unmatched. Germline V gives CDR1 SGHKS, CDR2 YYEKEE (reference sequence). This CDR3 region has 16 residues. CDR3 sequence reads: CASSPQGAGGSETQYF. In DNA form, the CDR3 reads TGTGCCAGCAGCCCACAGGGAGCGGGGGGTAGTGAGACCCAGTACTTC.

The chain recombines TRBV7-2 with TRBJ2-5; 12 positions agree with TRBD2. Losses at the gene ends were 5 bases for V and 1 base for J; bases not matched to a gene: 8. Germline V gene sequence: CDR1 SGHTA, CDR2 FQGNSA. The CDR3 covers 17 residues. The chain's CDR3 is CASSPQLAGGGQETQYF. The CDR3 nucleotides are TGTGCCAGCAGCCCTCAACTAGCGGGGGGCGGCCAAGAGACCCAGTACTTC.

The chain carries TRBV7-3 and TRBJ1-1; D gene uncertain. The V gene lost 5 bases and the J gene lost 1 base, with 8 bases spanning the gap. This CDR3 comprises 13 residues. CDR1 is SGHTA, CDR2 FQGTGA, per germline. In nucleotides, the CDR3 is TGTGCCAGCAGCCTCAAGCGGAACACTGAAGCTTTCTTT. Translated, it gives CASSLKRNTEAFF.

The chain carries TRBV9 and TRBJ2-5; TRBD1 aligns across 9 bases. The germline gives CDR1 SGDLS, CDR2 YYNGEE. Trimming removed 4 bases from V and 4 bases from J; junction bases left unmatched: 5. The length of the CDR3 is 14 residues. CDR3 sequence reads: CASSWTDRGETQYF. The CDR3, as DNA: TGTGCCAGCAGCTGGACGGACAGGGGAGAGACCCAGTACTTC.